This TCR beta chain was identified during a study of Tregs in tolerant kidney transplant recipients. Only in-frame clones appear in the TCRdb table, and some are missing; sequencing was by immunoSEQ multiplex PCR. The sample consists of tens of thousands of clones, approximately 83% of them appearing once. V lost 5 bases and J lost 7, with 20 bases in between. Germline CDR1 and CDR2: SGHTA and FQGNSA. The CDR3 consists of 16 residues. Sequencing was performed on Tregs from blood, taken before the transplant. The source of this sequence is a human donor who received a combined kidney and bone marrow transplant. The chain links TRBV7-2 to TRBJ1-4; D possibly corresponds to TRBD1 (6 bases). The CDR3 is CASSPTRDTLGEKLFF. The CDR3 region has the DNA TGTGCCAGCAGCCCAACTCGGGACACCCTGGGTGAAAAACTGTTTTTT.